The TCR beta chain under discussion was sequenced for a study of blood T cell repertoires in COVID-19. Study in general: COVID-19 samples from acute and convalescent phases originated in the United States, Italy and Spain. PBMCs, B-cell-depleted T cells, or T cells provided the cDNA or gDNA that made up the material.

In the original workflow: Amplified reference gene primers provided the basis for estimating nucleated cell counts. The repertoire was sequenced with immunoSEQ multiplex PCR; TCRdb's copy has only in-frame clones and lacks some. For V, J and clone size, that table is used; D and trimming come from the DNA. In the table there are roughly 77,000 clones, 80% to 90% of which are singletons. The CDR3 loop spans 16 amino acids. V shed 0 bases, J shed 0 bases, and the junction held 5 bases outside the gene matches. Germline lookup yields CDR1 KGHSH and CDR2 LQKENI. J is TRBJ2-7 and V is TRBV18; TRBD1 aligns across 7 bases. The source of this sequence is a middle-aged man with active COVID-19. What was sequenced was peripheral blood. The CDR3 DNA sequence: TGTGCCAGCTCACCACCCAACAGGGGCCTCTCCTACGAGCAGTACTTC. It encodes CASSPPNRGLSYEQYF.